What follows are 3 T cell receptor beta chains derived from one specimen sequenced in a study of cytomegalovirus exposure and HLA in healthy donors. The PCR was carried out with 60 Vbeta primers and 13 Jbeta primers. Libraries were prepared by immunoSEQ multiplex PCR; TCRdb keeps only in-frame clonotypes and omits some of them. Here the sample spans under 140,000 clones, about four fifths being singletons. Material: PBMCs. The receptor set was obtained from a woman aged 55-70 years in good health and CMV-seropositive.

This rearrangement joins TRBV5-1 to TRBJ1-5, with D uncertain. Germline V CDR1 and CDR2: SGHRS, YFSETQ. V was pared by 0 bases and J by 2 bases, with 9 bases between. The CDR3 is 15 residues long. As DNA, the CDR3 is TGCGCCAGCAGCTTGGGGGTGGAGGGCAATCAGCCCCAGCATTTT. Amino acid sequence: CASSLGVEGNQPQHF.

V usage is TRBV7-2 and J usage is TRBJ1-5; possible D gene TRBD1, 6 bases. CDR3 length equals 15 residues. The germline V and J ends were trimmed by 2 bases and 7 bases, with 15 bases remaining between them. Looked up from germline, CDR1 is SGHTA and CDR2 is FQGNSA. The CDR3: CASSLYKSGGQPQHF. CDR3 sequence (DNA): TGTGCCAGCAGCTTATACAAAAGCGGGGGCCAGCCCCAGCATTTT.

The V gene is TRBV28, the J gene TRBJ2-7; TRBD2 matches 7 bases. CDR3 length: 14 residues. The V and J ends lost 4 bases and 9 bases, in that order; junction bases with no gene match: 12. Germline loops: CDR1 MDHEN, CDR2 SYDVKM. For the CDR3, the DNA is TGTGCCAGCAGTTCGGGAGGACACCAACGAGGGCAGTACTTC. It encodes CASSSGGHQRGQYF.